The next 9 T cell receptor beta chains were all read from a single sample in a study of shared clonotypes between healthy human individuals (dated by TCRdb to the early 2020s). The protocol used for the library was the immunoSEQ multiplex PCR assay. In TCRdb, the immuneACCESS table is reduced to in-frame sequences with V and J assigned. These tables do not hold every clone; where another copy was compared, an unresolved V gene accounts for under half, and the others remain unexplained. The sample has fewer than 1.8 million clones on record, 97% to 99% of them singletons. The ten largest account for roughly 0.36% of the sample. The specimen was naive CD4+ T cells sorted from blood. The sample's cell subset or site, from its label and the paper: CD45RA+ positively selected. The receptors come from a man aged 25 to 40 in good health.

The chain is built from TRBV18 and TRBJ2-5; 7 bases match TRBD1. The length of the CDR3 is 16 residues. With V trimmed by 4 bases and J by 4 bases, 12 bases remained unmatched. Per the germline V gene, CDR1 is KGHSH and CDR2 is LQKENI. The CDR3 coding sequence is TGTGCCAGCTCACAGAGGTCGGGACAGCCCCGAGAGACCCAGTACTTC. It specifies CASSQRSGQPRETQYF.

The chain combines TRBV6-5 with TRBJ1-3; tentative D call: TRBD1 (5 bases). Looked up from germline, CDR1 is MNHEY and CDR2 is SVGAGI. Trimming left V 0 bases short and J 4 bases short, with 13 bases between. This CDR3 is built from 16 residues. The CDR3 loop is CASSYSFPGQGNTIYF. CDR3 DNA: TGTGCCAGCAGTTACTCGTTTCCAGGGCAAGGAAACACCATATATTTT.

The chain employs TRBV11-2 and TRBJ2-7; TRBD2 matches at 12 bases. CDR3 length: 17 residues. The trim removed 7 bases at V and 4 bases at J, leaving 14 bases unmatched. The germline V gene encodes CDR1 SGHAT and CDR2 FQNNGV. The CDR3: CASTLTSGSSLSYEQYF. CDR3 DNA sequence: TGTGCCAGCACCTTGACTAGCGGGAGTTCCTTATCGTACGAGCAGTACTTC.

V is TRBV4-1 and J is TRBJ2-3; D ambiguous. This CDR3 spans 12 amino acids. Trimming removed 0 bases from V and 6 bases from J, with 4 bases in between. From germline, CDR1 is MGHRA and CDR2 YSYEKL. DNA for the CDR3: TGCGCCAGCAGCCAAGATCTGGATACGCAGTATTTT. Translating it yields CASSQDLDTQYF.

The rearrangement joins TRBV5-1 to TRBJ1-4, with D maybe TRBD1 (5 bases). CDR3 length equals 16 residues. Germline CDR1 SGHRS, CDR2 YFSETQ. V gave up 6 bases and J gave up 1 base, with 16 bases separating them. In nucleotides, the CDR3 is TGCGCCAGCACTCAAGATCAGGGACGAACTAATGAAAAACTGTTTTTT. Translation gives CASTQDQGRTNEKLFF.

V is TRBV20-1 and J is TRBJ1-2; D ambiguous. The CDR3 extends over 10 amino acids. V was shortened by 5 bases and J by 8 bases, with 9 bases between the two germline ends. Germline V CDR1 and CDR2: DFQATT, SNEGSKA (reference sequence). The CDR3 loop reads CSARWRGYTF. For the CDR3, the DNA is TGCAGTGCTCGGTGGAGGGGCTACACCTTC.

The chain is built from TRBV25-1 and TRBJ2-7; 8 bases line up with TRBD2. Germline loops: CDR1 MGHDK, CDR2 SYGVNS. The CDR3 covers 15 residues. V lost 5 bases to trimming and J lost 0 bases; unmatched junction nucleotides: 6. CDR3 amino acids: CASSSTSGSSYEQYF. The CDR3 DNA reads TGTGCCAGCAGTTCCACTAGCGGAAGCTCCTACGAGCAGTACTTC.

The chain employs TRBV27 and TRBJ1-5; D possibly corresponds to TRBD1 (5 bases). There are 16 residues in the CDR3. The germline V and J ends were trimmed by 5 bases and 2 bases, with 16 bases remaining between them. Germline loops: CDR1 MNHEY, CDR2 SMNVEV (reference sequence). For the CDR3, the DNA is TGTGCCAGCAGTCGCAAACCCCAGACAGGCAATCAGCCCCAGCATTTT. Protein sequence: CASSRKPQTGNQPQHF.

The chain couples TRBV9 to TRBJ2-3, with D perhaps TRBD2 (6 bases). Germline CDR1 reads SGDLS; CDR2 reads YYNGEE. The ends were cut back, 3 bases at V and 3 bases at J, with 20 bases in the middle. The CDR3 covers 17 residues. The CDR3 DNA reads as TGTGCCAGCAGCGGGGGCGAGGGAGGTGGTGGAACAGATACGCAGTATTTT. As protein: CASSGGEGGGGTDTQYF.